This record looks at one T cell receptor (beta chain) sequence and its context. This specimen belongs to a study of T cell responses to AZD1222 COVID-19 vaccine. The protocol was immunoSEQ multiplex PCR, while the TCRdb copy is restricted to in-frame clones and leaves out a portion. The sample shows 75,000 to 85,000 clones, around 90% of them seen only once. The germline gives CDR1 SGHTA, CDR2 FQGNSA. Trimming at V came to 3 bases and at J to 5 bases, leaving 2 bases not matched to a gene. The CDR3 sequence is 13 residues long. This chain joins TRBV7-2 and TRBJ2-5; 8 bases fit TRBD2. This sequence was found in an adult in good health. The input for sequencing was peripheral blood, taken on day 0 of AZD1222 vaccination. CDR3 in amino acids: CASSFSGGETQYF. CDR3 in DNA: TGTGCCAGCAGCTTTTCGGGGGGGGAGACCCAGTACTTC. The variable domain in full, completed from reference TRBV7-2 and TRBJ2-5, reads GAGVSQSPSNKVTEKGKDVELRCDPISGHTALYWYRQSLGQGLEFLIYFQGNSAPDKSGLPSDRFSAERTGGSVSTLTIQRTQQEDSAVYLCASSFSGGETQYFGPGTRLLVL.